A selection of T cell receptor beta chains follows, all from one sample in a study of blood T cell repertoires in COVID-19. TCRdb's table, derived via immunoSEQ multiplex PCR, lists solely in-frame clones and lacks some. This table holds about 200,000 clones, about 88% found once. Sequenced: PBMCs or T cells enriched from blood (not recorded which). The source of these receptors is a woman aged 40 to 50 in a cohort exposed to, infected with or recovered from COVID-19 (not recorded which). CDR3s include the opening cysteine and the closing phenylalanine or tryptophan. A D gene is named only where the DNA matches it firmly. The size entry is marked missing in some rows and otherwise reads once, few, many or a size class.

size,D,V,J,DNA,CDR3
-,-,TRBV27,TRBJ1-6,TGTGCCAGCAGTTTATGGCCGGGAGGCGGATATAATTCACCCCTCCACTTT,CASSLWPGGGYNSPLHF
once,-,TRBV18,TRBJ1-5,TGTGCCAGCTCACCACAGGGGAATAGCAATCAGCCCCAGCATTTT,CASSPQGNSNQPQHF
-,-,TRBV7-2,TRBJ1-1,TGTGCCAGCAGCTTAGTAACACACAGGGTGGGCGCTTTCTTT,CASSLVTHRVGAFF
-,-,TRBV5-1,TRBJ2-7,TGCGCCAGCAGCTTCTTCGACTCCAGTTCCCTCGAGCAGTACTTC,CASSFFDSSSLEQYF
-,-,TRBV27,TRBJ1-2,TGTGCCAGCAGCCGACGGGGGGGGAACTATGGCTACACCTTC,CASSRRGGNYGYTF
-,-,TRBV7-8,TRBJ2-1,TGTGCCAGCAGCTTCTCGACTGGATACAATGAGCAGTTCTTC,CASSFSTGYNEQFF
once,TRBD2,TRBV7-2,TRBJ2-7,TGTGCCAGCAGCTACGCGGGAGGGCCTCAATACGAGCAGTACTTC,CASSYAGGPQYEQYF
-,TRBD1,TRBV5-1,TRBJ2-5,TGCGCCAGCAGCTTGGTTCCAGGGGGCGGAGAGACCCAGTACTTC,CASSLVPGGGETQYF
-,TRBD2,TRBV7-2,TRBJ2-3,TGTGCCAGCAGCTTGACTAGCGGGAGATTAGATACGCAGTATTTT,CASSLTSGRLDTQYF
-,-,TRBV5-1,TRBJ1-1,TGCGCCAGCAGCACGACAGAGCACCCCAAACTGTCTGAAGCTTTCTTT,CASSTTEHPKLSEAFF
-,TRBD1,TRBV27,TRBJ1-1,TGTGCCAGCAGTTTCCGACAGGGTACGAACACTGAAGCTTTCTTT,CASSFRQGTNTEAFF
-,TRBD1,TRBV5-6,TRBJ1-5,TGTGCCAGCAGCTTGACAGGGGAAAATCAGCCCCAGCATTTT,CASSLTGENQPQHF
-,TRBD1,TRBV5-1,TRBJ2-5,TGCGCCAGCAGCCCCGGGACAGGGGGTATAGAGACCCAGTACTTC,CASSPGTGGIETQYF
-,-,TRBV27,TRBJ1-4,TGTGCCAGCCGGATCACGCGAGGGCAAAAACTGTTTTTT,CASRITRGQKLFF
many,-,TRBV4-3,TRBJ2-5,TGCGCCAGCAGCCAAGATGGAGGCGGGTCCCAAGAGACCCAGTACTTC,CASSQDGGGSQETQYF
-,TRBD2,TRBV16,TRBJ2-2,TGTGCCAGCAGCCAAACCGCTAGCGGGAGAGGCACCGGGGAGCTGTTTTTT,CASSQTASGRGTGELFF
once,TRBD2,TRBV27,TRBJ2-5,TGTGCCAGCAGGGGACTAGTATGGGAGACCCAGTACTTC,CASRGLVWETQYF
-,TRBD1,TRBV5-1,TRBJ1-4,TGCGCCAGCAGCTTATTCTCGGACAGGGCAAATGAAAAACTGTTTTTT,CASSLFSDRANEKLFF
-,-,TRBV19,TRBJ1-1,TGTGCCAGTAGTATGGGGCAGGGGATAGCTGAAGCTTTCTTT,CASSMGQGIAEAFF
-,TRBD2,TRBV9,TRBJ2-3,TGTGCCAGCAGCGTACTAGGGACTAGGACAGATACGCAGTATTTT,CASSVLGTRTDTQYF
few,-,TRBV15,TRBJ2-3,TGTGCCACCAGCAGAGTCGCAGATACGCAGTATTTT,CATSRVADTQYF
once,-,TRBV4-1,TRBJ2-5,TGCGCCAGCAGCCAGCGCCCGCAAGAGACCCAGTACTTC,CASSQRPQETQYF
medium-sized,-,TRBV30,TRBJ2-3,TGTGCCTGGAGGAGCGGGAGCACAGATACGCAGTATTTT,CAWRSGSTDTQYF
-,-,TRBV27,TRBJ1-1,TGTGCCAGCAGTTCCCTCGGGGTTATGACTGAAGCTTTCTTT,CASSSLGVMTEAFF
-,-,TRBV4-3,TRBJ2-3,TGCGCCAGCAGCCAAGATAGTTGGACTGCAGATACGCAGTATTTT,CASSQDSWTADTQYF